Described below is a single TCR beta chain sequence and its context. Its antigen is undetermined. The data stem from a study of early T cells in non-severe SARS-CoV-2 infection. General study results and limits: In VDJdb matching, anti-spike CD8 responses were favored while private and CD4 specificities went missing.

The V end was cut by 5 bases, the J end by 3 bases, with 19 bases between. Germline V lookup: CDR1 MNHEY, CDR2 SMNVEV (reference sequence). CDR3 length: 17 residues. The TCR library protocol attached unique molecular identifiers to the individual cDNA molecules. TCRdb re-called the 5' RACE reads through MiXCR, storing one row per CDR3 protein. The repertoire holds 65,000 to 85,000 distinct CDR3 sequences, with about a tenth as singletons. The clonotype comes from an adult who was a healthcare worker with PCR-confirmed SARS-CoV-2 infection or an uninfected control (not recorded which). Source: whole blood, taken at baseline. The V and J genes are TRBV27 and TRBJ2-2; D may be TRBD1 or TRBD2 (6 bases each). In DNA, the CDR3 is TGTGCCAGCAGTCCGGATTCGGGGGCGCCCTACACCGGGGAGCTGTTTTTT. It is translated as CASSPDSGAPYTGELFF.